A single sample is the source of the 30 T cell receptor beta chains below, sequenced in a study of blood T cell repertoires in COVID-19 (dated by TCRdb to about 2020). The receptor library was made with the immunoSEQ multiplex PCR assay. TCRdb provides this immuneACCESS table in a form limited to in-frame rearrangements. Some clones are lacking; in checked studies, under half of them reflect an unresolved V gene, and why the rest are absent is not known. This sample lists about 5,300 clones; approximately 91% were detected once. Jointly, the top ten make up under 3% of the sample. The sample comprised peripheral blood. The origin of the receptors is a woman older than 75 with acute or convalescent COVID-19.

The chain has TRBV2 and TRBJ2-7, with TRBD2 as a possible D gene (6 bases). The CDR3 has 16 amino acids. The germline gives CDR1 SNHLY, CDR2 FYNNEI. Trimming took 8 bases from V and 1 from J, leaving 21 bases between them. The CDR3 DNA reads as TGTGCCAGCGGGGAAGGGCGGGGATTTGGTTCCTACGAGCAGTACTTC. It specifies CASGEGRGFGSYEQYF.

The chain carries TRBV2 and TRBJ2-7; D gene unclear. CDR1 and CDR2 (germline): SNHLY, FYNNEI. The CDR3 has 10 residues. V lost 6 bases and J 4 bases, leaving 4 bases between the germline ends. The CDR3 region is CASRAYEQYF. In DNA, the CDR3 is TGTGCCAGCAGAGCATACGAGCAGTACTTC.

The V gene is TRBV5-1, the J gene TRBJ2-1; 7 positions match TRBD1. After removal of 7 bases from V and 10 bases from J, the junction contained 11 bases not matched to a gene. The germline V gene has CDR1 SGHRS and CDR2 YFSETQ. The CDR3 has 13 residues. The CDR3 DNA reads TGCGCCAGCCAAAAATCGGACAGGACCGAGCAGTTCTTC. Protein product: CASQKSDRTEQFF.

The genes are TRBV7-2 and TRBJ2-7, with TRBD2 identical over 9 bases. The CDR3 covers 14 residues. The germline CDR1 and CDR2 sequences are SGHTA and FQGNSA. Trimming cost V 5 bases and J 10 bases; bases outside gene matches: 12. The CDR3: CASSPDLRGGFQYF. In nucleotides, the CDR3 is TGTGCCAGCAGCCCTGACTTGCGGGGGGGCTTCCAGTACTTC.

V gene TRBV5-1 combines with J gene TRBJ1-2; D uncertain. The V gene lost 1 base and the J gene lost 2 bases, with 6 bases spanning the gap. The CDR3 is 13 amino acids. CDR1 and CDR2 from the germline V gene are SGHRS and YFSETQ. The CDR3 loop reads CASSLTENYGYTF. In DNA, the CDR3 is TGCGCCAGCAGCTTGACGGAGAACTATGGCTACACCTTC. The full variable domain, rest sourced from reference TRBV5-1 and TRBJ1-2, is KAGVTQTPRYLIKTRGQQVTLSCSPISGHRSVSWYQQTPGQGLQFLFEYFSETQRNKGNFPGRFSGRQFSNSRSEMNVSTLELGDSALYLCASSLTENYGYTFGSGTRLTVV.

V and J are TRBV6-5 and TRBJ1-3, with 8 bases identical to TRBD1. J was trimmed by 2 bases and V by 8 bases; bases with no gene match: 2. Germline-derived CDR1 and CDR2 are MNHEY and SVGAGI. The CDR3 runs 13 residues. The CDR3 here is CASVDRAGNTIYF. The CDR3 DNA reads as TGTGCCAGCGTGGACAGGGCTGGAAACACCATATATTTT.

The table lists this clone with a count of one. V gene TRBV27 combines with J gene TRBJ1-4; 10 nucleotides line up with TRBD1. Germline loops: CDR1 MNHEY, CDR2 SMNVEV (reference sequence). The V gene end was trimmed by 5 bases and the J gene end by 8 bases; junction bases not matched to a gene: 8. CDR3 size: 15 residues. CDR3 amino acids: CASSRTTGGMEKLFF. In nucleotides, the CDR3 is TGTGCCAGCAGTAGGACGACAGGGGGCATGGAAAAACTGTTTTTT.

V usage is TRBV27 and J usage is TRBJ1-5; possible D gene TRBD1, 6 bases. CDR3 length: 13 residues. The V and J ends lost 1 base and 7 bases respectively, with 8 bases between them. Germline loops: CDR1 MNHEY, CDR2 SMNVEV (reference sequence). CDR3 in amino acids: CASSLFRGQPQHF. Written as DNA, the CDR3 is TGTGCCAGCAGTTTATTCAGGGGACAGCCCCAGCATTTT.

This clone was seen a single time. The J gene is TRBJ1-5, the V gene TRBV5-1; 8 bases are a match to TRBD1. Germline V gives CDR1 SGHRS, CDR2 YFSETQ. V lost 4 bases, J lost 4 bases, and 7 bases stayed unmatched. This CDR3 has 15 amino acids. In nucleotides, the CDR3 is TGCGCCAGCAGCCCGTGGACAGGGCAGAATCAGCCCCAGCATTTT. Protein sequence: CASSPWTGQNQPQHF.

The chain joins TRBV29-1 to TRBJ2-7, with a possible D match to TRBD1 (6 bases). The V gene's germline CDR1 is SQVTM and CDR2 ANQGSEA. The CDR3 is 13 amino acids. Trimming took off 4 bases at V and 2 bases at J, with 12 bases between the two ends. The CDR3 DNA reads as TGCAGCGTTGGGACAGCACAAACCTACGAGCAGTACTTC. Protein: CSVGTAQTYEQYF.

For the CDR3, the DNA is TGTGCCAGCAGTTTCCCGCAGGGGAAGCAGTACTTC. Encoded protein: CASSFPQGKQYF. The chain carries TRBV12-3 or TRBV12-4 and TRBJ2-7, with D perhaps TRBD1 (6 bases). CDR3 length: 12 residues. V dropped 3 bases and J dropped 8 bases, with 11 bases sitting between them.

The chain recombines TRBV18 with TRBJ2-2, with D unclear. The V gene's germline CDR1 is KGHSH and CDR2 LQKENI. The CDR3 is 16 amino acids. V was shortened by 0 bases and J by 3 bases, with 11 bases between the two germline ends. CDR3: CASSPPGLADTGELFF. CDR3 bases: TGTGCCAGCTCACCACCAGGTCTCGCGGACACCGGGGAGCTGTTTTTT.

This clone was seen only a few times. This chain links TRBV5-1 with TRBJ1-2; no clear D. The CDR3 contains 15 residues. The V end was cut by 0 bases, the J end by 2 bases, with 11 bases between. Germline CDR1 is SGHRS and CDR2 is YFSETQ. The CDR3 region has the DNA TGCGCCAGCAGCTTGGTGTCGGAGGGCAACTATGGCTACACCTTC. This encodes CASSLVSEGNYGYTF.

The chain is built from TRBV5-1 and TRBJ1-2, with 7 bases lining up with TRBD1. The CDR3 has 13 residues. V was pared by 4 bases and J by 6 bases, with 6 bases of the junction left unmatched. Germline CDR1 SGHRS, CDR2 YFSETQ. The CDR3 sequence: CASSLGQLNGYTF. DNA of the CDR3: TGCGCCAGCAGCCTGGGACAGCTTAATGGCTACACCTTC.

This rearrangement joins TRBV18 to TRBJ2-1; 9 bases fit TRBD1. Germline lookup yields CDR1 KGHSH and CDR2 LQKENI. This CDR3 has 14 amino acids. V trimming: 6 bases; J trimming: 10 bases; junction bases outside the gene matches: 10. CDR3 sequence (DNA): TGTGCCAGCTCCCCCGTTCGGGGGACAGGGGAGCAGTTCTTC. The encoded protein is CASSPVRGTGEQFF.

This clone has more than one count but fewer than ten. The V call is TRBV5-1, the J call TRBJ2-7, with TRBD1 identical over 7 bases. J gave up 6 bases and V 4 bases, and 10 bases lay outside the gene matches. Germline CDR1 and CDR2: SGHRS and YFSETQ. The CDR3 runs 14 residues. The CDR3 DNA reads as TGCGCCAGCAGCCCGGGACAGTTACAGGCCGAGCAGTACTTC. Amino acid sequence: CASSPGQLQAEQYF.

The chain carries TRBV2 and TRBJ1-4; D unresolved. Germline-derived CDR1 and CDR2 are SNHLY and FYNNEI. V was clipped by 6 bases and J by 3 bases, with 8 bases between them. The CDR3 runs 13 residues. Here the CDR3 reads CASRGTSNEKLFF. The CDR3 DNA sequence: TGTGCCAGCAGGGGCACATCTAATGAAAAACTGTTTTTT.

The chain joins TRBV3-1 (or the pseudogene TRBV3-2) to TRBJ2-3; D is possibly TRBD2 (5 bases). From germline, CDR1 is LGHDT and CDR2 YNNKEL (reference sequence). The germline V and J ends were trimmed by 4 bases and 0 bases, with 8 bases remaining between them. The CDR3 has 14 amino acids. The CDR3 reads CASSLKRSTDTQYF. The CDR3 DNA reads TGTGCCAGCAGCCTTAAGCGGAGCACAGATACGCAGTATTTT.

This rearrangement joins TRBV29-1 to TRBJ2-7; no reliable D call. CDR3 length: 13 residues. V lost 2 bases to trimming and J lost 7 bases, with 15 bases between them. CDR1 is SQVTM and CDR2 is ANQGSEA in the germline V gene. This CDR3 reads CSVEKTVRGEQYF. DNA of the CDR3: TGCAGCGTTGAAAAGACTGTTCGCGGTGAGCAGTACTTC.

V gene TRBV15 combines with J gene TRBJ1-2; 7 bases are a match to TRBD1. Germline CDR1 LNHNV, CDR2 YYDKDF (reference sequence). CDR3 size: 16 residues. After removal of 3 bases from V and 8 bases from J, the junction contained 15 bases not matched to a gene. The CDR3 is CATSSMYRGRDGGYTF. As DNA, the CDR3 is TGTGCCACCAGCAGCATGTACAGGGGTCGGGATGGCGGCTACACCTTC. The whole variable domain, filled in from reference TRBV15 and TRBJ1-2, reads DAMVIQNPRYQVTQFGKPVTLSCSQTLNHNVMYWYQQKSSQAPKLLFHYYDKDFNNEADTPDNFQSRRPNTSFCFLDIRSPGLGDTAMYLCATSSMYRGRDGGYTFGSGTRLTVV.

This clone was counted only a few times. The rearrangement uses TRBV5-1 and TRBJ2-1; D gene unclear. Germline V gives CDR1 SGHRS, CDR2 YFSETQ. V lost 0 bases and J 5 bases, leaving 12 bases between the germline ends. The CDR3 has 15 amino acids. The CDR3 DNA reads TGCGCCAGCAGCTTGGCCGCTAGTTCCCACAATGAGCAGTTCTTC. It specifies CASSLAASSHNEQFF. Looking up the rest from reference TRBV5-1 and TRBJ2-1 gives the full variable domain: KAGVTQTPRYLIKTRGQQVTLSCSPISGHRSVSWYQQTPGQGLQFLFEYFSETQRNKGNFPGRFSGRQFSNSRSEMNVSTLELGDSALYLCASSLAASSHNEQFFGPGTRLTVL.

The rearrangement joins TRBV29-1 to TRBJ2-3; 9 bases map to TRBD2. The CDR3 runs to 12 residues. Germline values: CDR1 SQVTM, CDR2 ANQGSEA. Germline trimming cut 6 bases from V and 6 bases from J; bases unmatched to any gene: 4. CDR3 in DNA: TGCAGCGTCGCTAGCGGGGACGATACGCAGTATTTT. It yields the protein CSVASGDDTQYF.

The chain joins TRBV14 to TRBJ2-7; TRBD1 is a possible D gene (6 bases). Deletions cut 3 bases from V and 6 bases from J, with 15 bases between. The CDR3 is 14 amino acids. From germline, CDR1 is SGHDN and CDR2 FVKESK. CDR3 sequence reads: CASSQNGGGGEQYF. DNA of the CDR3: TGTGCCAGCAGCCAGAATGGTGGGGGCGGCGAGCAGTACTTC.

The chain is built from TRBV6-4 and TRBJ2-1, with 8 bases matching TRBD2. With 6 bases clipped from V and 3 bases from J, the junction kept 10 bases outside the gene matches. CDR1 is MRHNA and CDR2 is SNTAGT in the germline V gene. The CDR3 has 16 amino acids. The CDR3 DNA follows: TGTGCCAGCAGCTCAATACCGGGGGGGCTCTACAATGAGCAGTTCTTC. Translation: CASSSIPGGLYNEQFF.

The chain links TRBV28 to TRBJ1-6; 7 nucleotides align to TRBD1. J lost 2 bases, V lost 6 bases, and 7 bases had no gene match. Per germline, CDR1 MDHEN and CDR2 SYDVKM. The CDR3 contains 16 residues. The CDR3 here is CASRPTGLTYNSPLHF. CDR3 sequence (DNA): TGTGCCAGCAGACCGACAGGGCTCACCTATAATTCACCCCTCCACTTT. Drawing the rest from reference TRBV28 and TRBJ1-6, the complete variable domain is DVKVTQSSRYLVKRTGEKVFLECVQDMDHENMFWYRQDPGLGLRLIYFSYDVKMKEKGDIPEGYSVSREKKERFSLILESASTNQTSMYLCASRPTGLTYNSPLHFGNGTRLTVT.

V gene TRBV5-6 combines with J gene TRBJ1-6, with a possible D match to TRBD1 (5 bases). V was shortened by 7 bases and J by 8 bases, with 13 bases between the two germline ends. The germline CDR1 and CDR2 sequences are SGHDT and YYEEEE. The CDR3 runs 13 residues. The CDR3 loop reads CASAPRRDSPLHF. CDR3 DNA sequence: TGTGCCAGCGCCCCCCGCAGGGATTCACCCCTCCACTTT.

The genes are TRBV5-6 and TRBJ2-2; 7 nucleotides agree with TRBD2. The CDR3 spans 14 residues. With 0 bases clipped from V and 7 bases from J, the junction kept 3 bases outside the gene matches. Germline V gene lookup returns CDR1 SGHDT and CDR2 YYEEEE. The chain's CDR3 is CASSLGPGGGELFF. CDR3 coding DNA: TGTGCCAGCAGCTTGGGACCGGGGGGCGGGGAGCTGTTTTTT.

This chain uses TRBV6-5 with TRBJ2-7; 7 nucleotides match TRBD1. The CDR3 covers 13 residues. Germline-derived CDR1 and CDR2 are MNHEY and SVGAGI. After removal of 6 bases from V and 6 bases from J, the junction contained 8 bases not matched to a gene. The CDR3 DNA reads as TGTGCCAGCAGGCACCCACAGGGGTCCGAGCAGTACTTC. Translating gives CASRHPQGSEQYF.

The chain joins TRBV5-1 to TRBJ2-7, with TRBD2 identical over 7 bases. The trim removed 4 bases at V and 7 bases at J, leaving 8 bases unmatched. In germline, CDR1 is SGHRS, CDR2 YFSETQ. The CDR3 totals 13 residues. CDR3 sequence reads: CASSPWGGLEQYF. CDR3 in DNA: TGCGCCAGCAGCCCGTGGGGGGGTCTGGAGCAGTACTTC.

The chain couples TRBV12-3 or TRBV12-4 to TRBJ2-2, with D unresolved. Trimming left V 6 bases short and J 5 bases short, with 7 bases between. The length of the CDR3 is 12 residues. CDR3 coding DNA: TGTGCCAGCAGCCGAGGAACCGGGGAGCTGTTTTTT. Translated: CASSRGTGELFF.